These 8 T cell receptor beta chains share one sample of origin, sequenced in a study of T cell responses to AZD1222 COVID-19 vaccine (dated by TCRdb to about 2021). The time point label here, explained by the study, means: baseline before first vaccination. The method was the immunoSEQ multiplex PCR assay. Sourced from immuneACCESS, this table was stored by TCRdb with only in-frame sequences that have V and J called. A share of the clones is absent; for the studies checked, an unresolved V gene accounts for under half, and the remainder has no known explanation. In all, the sample holds about 170,000 clones, and 93% of those were seen once. The top ten clones comprise approximately 4% of the sample. The sequencing here drew on peripheral blood, taken on day 0 of AZD1222 vaccination. These receptors came from an adult in good health.

V gene TRBV6-5 combines with J gene TRBJ1-3; D is ambiguous. The CDR3 has 15 residues. Per the germline V gene, CDR1 is MNHEY and CDR2 is SVGAGI. Trimming took off 5 bases at V and 0 bases at J, with 11 bases between the two ends. In DNA form, the CDR3 reads TGTGCCAGCAGTAGGGTAGTTGTCTCTGGAAACACCATATATTTT. Translated, it gives CASSRVVVSGNTIYF.

The chain links TRBV6-5 to TRBJ2-7, with 7 bases lining up with TRBD1. Germline V gene sequence: CDR1 MNHEY, CDR2 SVGAGI. Trimming removed 0 bases from V and 2 bases from J; junction bases left unmatched: 1. This CDR3 is 14 amino acids long. CDR3 nucleotide sequence: TGTGCCAGCAGTTACTCCACAGGGGCCTACGAGCAGTACTTC. Its translation is CASSYSTGAYEQYF.

This clone was observed a single time. The chain combines TRBV3-1 (or the pseudogene TRBV3-2) with TRBJ2-1; D is uncertain. Trimming cost V 4 bases and J 8 bases, with 9 bases left between them. Germline V gene data show CDR1 as LGHDT and CDR2 as YNNKEL (reference sequence). This CDR3 comprises 12 residues. CDR3 nucleotides: TGTGCCAGCAGCCTCCTGCACGATGAGCAGTTCTTC. This codes for CASSLLHDEQFF.

This chain uses TRBV2 with TRBJ1-4; 7 nucleotides align to TRBD1. Unmatched junction bases numbered 15, after V lost 6 bases and J lost 8 bases. Germline V gene data show CDR1 as SNHLY and CDR2 as FYNNEI. The CDR3 runs 16 residues. The CDR3 sequence: CASRALTTGESEKLFF. CDR3 in DNA: TGTGCCAGCAGGGCCCTAACAACAGGGGAGAGCGAAAAACTGTTTTTT.

In its sample, this clone was seen once. DNA for the CDR3: TGTGCCATCAGTGAGGACCTAAGGGCAAATTCACCCCTCCACTTT. Its protein product is CAISEDLRANSPLHF. The gene calls are TRBV10-3 and TRBJ1-6, with D unclear. Trimming took 2 bases from V and 7 from J, leaving 12 bases between them. CDR1 is ENHRY and CDR2 is SYGVKD in the germline V gene. The CDR3 contains 15 residues.

V usage is TRBV10-2 and J usage is TRBJ2-1; perhaps D is TRBD1 or TRBD2 (5 bases each). The CDR3 totals 12 residues. Trimming shortened V by 6 bases and J by 8 bases, and 11 bases separated the two germline ends. Germline V CDR1 and CDR2: WSHSY, SAAADI. The CDR3 DNA sequence: TGCGCCAGCAGCGACTTGGGGGATGAGCAGTTCTTC. Encoded protein: CASSDLGDEQFF.

The V gene is TRBV6-1, the J gene TRBJ2-3; D gene uncertain. The germline gives CDR1 MNHNS, CDR2 SASEGT. V lost 2 bases to trimming and J lost 0 bases, with 6 bases between them. The length of the CDR3 is 14 residues. CDR3 region: CASSESRSTDTQYF. DNA for the CDR3: TGTGCCAGCAGTGAATCTCGTAGCACAGATACGCAGTATTTT.

A single count supports this clone. V usage is TRBV18 and J usage is TRBJ1-5, with 9 bases matching TRBD1. The CDR3 covers 17 residues. The junction had 6 bases not matched to a gene; V was cut back by 3 bases and J by 0 bases. Looked up from germline, CDR1 is KGHSH and CDR2 is LQKENI. The CDR3 reads CASSPRQGDHSNQPQHF. Written as DNA, the CDR3 is TGTGCCAGCTCACCCAGACAGGGGGACCATAGCAATCAGCCCCAGCATTTT.